A selection of T cell receptor beta chains follows, all from one sample in a study of shared clonotypes between healthy human individuals. Data came from immunoSEQ multiplex PCR; TCRdb stores just in-frame clones and leaves some out. Here the sample spans about 1.1 million clones, roughly 80% being singletons. Source material: memory CD4+ T cells from PBMCs. Source of these receptors: a man in his late teens or twenties in good health. Some clones in this sample may be carry-over from other donors' samples. The CDR3 runs from the conserved cysteine through the conserved F or W. The D gene is left open where the match is weak. Some rows have no size entry. The others give once, few or many, or a class for an expanded clone.

j_call,v_call,clone_size,d_call,cdr3_aa,cdr3_nt
TRBJ1-5,TRBV5-1,NA,NA,CASSLGQNQPQHF,TGCGCCAGCAGCTTGGGCCAGAATCAGCCCCAGCATTTT
TRBJ2-3,TRBV5-1,NA,NA,CASSLEQGTDTQYF,TGCGCCAGCAGCTTGGAACAGGGCACAGATACGCAGTATTTT
TRBJ2-2,TRBV5-4,NA,NA,CASSLAGAAGNTGELFF,TGTGCCAGCAGCTTGGCCGGGGCGGCAGGAAACACCGGGGAGCTGTTTTTT
TRBJ1-5,TRBV2,once,NA,CASSESGSWGNQPQHF,TGTGCCAGCAGTGAAAGCGGCTCGTGGGGCAATCAGCCCCAGCATTTT
TRBJ1-5,TRBV7-8,NA,TRBD1,CASSDRVDQPQHF,TGTGCCAGCAGCGACAGGGTTGATCAGCCCCAGCATTTT
TRBJ1-4,TRBV19,once,TRBD1,CASSSLGGTNEKLFF,TGTGCCAGTAGTTCTTTAGGGGGCACTAATGAAAAACTGTTTTTT
TRBJ2-1,TRBV6-4,NA,TRBD1,CASSSTGATYNEQFF,TGTGCCAGCAGTTCTACAGGGGCGACCTACAATGAGCAGTTCTTC
TRBJ2-3,TRBV9,NA,NA,CASSVATSQATDTQYF,TGTGCCAGCAGCGTAGCTACGTCACAGGCCACAGATACGCAGTATTTT
TRBJ1-1,TRBV27,NA,NA,CASSFETGGTEAFF,TGTGCCAGCAGTTTCGAAACTGGGGGGACTGAAGCTTTCTTT
TRBJ2-6,TRBV10-3,NA,TRBD2,CAISPRLASGANVLTF,TGTGCCATCAGCCCGCGACTAGCCTCTGGGGCCAACGTCCTGACTTTC
TRBJ2-7,TRBV18,NA,TRBD2,CASSPTREREQYF,TGTGCCAGCTCACCAACGCGGGAGAGGGAGCAGTACTTC
TRBJ2-7,TRBV4-1,few,NA,CASSHLKASSYEQYF,TGCGCCAGCAGCCACCTAAAGGCTAGCTCCTACGAGCAGTACTTC
TRBJ1-2,TRBV28,NA,NA,CASSFSGYGYTF,TGTGCCAGCAGTTTTTCAGGATATGGCTACACCTTC
TRBJ1-2,TRBV5-4,once,NA,CASSLVGGSNYGYTF,TGTGCCAGCAGCTTGGTGGGGGGATCTAACTATGGCTACACCTTC
TRBJ1-2,TRBV30,once,NA,CAWRQGNYYGYTF,TGTGCCTGGAGGCAAGGAAATTACTATGGCTACACCTTC
TRBJ2-5,TRBV28,NA,TRBD2,CASSGLGASGGVPETQYF,TGTGCCAGCAGTGGACTCGGGGCTAGCGGGGGAGTTCCAGAGACCCAGTACTTC
TRBJ2-7,TRBV30,many,NA,CAWSAMGRAAYEQYF,TGTGCCTGGAGCGCGATGGGCAGGGCCGCCTACGAGCAGTACTTC
TRBJ1-5,TRBV16,NA,NA,CASSRPGPRGHSNQPQHF,TGTGCCAGCAGCCGCCCGGGTCCCCGGGGCCATAGCAATCAGCCCCAGCATTTT
TRBJ2-7,TRBV5-1,few,TRBD1,CASSFGLSQGVDEQYF,TGCGCCAGCAGCTTTGGGTTGTCCCAGGGGGTCGACGAGCAGTACTTC
TRBJ2-7,TRBV29-1,NA,TRBD1,CSVDWAQGGRVLWEQYF,TGCAGCGTTGATTGGGCTCAAGGGGGCAGGGTTTTGTGGGAGCAGTACTTC
TRBJ1-2,TRBV29-1,NA,TRBD1,CSVETDRGGSYTF,TGCAGCGTTGAGACGGACAGGGGCGGTAGCTACACCTTC
TRBJ1-5,TRBV6-5,few,NA,CASRRAGNQPQHF,TGTGCCAGCAGACGCGCGGGCAATCAGCCCCAGCATTTT
TRBJ2-7,TRBV7-3,NA,NA,CASRQEEPYEQYF,TGTGCCAGCAGACAGGAAGAACCCTACGAGCAGTACTTC
TRBJ2-3,TRBV7-2,NA,NA,CASSLGSSRVTDTQYF,TGTGCCAGCAGCTTAGGTTCGTCTAGGGTCACAGATACGCAGTATTTT
TRBJ1-5,TRBV9,NA,NA,CASSVERVWSNQPQHF,TGTGCCAGCAGCGTAGAGAGGGTTTGGAGCAATCAGCCCCAGCATTTT
TRBJ2-1,TRBV6-1,NA,NA,CASTRRDNEQFF,TGTGCCAGCACTAGGCGCGACAATGAGCAGTTCTTC
TRBJ2-7,TRBV5-1,few,NA,CASSPQRPDYEQYF,TGCGCCAGCAGCCCACAGCGACCTGACTACGAGCAGTACTTC
TRBJ2-7,TRBV15,NA,NA,CATSRDLQGDQYF,TGTGCCACCAGCAGAGATCTGCAGGGAGATCAGTACTTC
TRBJ1-1,TRBV2,NA,NA,CASSEGFTEAFF,TGTGCCAGCAGTGAGGGATTCACTGAAGCTTTCTTT